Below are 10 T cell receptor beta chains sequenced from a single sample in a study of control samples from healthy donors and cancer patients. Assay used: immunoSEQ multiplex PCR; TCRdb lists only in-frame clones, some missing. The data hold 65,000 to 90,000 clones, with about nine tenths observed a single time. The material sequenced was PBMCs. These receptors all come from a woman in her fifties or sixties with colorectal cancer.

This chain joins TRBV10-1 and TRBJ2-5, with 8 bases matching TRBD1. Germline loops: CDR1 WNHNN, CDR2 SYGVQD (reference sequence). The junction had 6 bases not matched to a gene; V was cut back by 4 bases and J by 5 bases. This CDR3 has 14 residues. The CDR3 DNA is TGCGCCAGCAGTGCTGCAGGGGGCGCCGAGACCCAGTACTTC. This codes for CASSAAGGAETQYF.

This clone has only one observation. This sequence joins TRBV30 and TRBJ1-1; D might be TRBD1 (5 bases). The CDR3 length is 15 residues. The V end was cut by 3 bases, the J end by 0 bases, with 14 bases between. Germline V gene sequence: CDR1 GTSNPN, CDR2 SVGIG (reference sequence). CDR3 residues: CAWRPRGGMNTEAFF. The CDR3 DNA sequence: TGTGCCTGGAGACCTCGCGGGGGGATGAACACTGAAGCTTTCTTT.

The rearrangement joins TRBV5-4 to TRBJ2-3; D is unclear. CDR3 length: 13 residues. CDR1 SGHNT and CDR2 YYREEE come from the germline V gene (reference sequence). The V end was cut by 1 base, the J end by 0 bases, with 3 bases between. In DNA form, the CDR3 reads TGTGCCAGCAGCTTGTTTAGCACAGATACGCAGTATTTT. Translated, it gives CASSLFSTDTQYF.

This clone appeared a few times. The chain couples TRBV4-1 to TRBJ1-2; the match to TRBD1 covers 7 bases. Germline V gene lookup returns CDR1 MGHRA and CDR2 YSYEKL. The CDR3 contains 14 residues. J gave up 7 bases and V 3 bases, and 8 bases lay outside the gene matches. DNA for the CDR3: TGCGCCAGCAGCCACCCAGACAGGGCCCCTGGCTACACCTTC. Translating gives CASSHPDRAPGYTF.

For the CDR3, the DNA is TGTGCCAGCAGCTTTAGGACAGGGGTAGAGACCCAGTACTTC. As protein: CASSFRTGVETQYF. The V call is TRBV5-4, the J call TRBJ2-5; 9 bases align to TRBD1. From germline, CDR1 is SGHNT and CDR2 YYREEE (reference sequence). V was pared by 2 bases and J by 4 bases, with 3 bases of the junction left unmatched. The CDR3 loop spans 14 amino acids.

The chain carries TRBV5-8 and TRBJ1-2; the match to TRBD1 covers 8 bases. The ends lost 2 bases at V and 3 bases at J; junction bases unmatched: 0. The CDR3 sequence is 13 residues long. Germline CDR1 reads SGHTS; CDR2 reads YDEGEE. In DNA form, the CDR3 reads TGTGCCAGCAGCTTACAGGGGGACTATGGCTACACCTTC. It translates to CASSLQGDYGYTF.

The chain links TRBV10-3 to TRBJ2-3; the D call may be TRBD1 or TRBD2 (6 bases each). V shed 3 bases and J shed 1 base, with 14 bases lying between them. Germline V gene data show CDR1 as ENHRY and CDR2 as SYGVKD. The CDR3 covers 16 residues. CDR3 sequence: CAISEGGSPGTDTQYF. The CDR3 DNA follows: TGTGCCATCAGTGAAGGGGGGTCCCCTGGCACAGATACGCAGTATTTT.

CDR3 in amino acids: CASSQGNRYTDTQYF. CDR3 DNA sequence: TGTGCCAGCAGCCAAGGTAACAGGTACACAGATACGCAGTATTTT. This chain links TRBV14 with TRBJ2-3; tentative D call: TRBD1 (5 bases). The CDR3 sequence is 15 residues long. The ends were cut back, 1 base at V and 2 bases at J, with 10 bases in the middle. Germline CDR1 reads SGHDN; CDR2 reads FVKESK.

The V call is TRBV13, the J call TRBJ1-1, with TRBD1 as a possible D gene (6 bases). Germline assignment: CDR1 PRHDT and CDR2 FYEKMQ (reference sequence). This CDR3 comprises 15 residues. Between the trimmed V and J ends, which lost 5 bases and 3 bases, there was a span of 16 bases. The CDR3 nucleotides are TGTGCCAGCAGCGCCCCAGGGGTTCGGGACACTGAAGCTTTCTTT. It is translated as CASSAPGVRDTEAFF. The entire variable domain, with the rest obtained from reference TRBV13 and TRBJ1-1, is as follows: AAGVIQSPRHLIKEKRETATLKCYPIPRHDTVYWYQQGPGQDPQFLISFYEKMQSDKGSIPDRFSAQQFSDYHSELNMSSLELGDSALYFCASSAPGVRDTEAFFGQGTRLTVV.

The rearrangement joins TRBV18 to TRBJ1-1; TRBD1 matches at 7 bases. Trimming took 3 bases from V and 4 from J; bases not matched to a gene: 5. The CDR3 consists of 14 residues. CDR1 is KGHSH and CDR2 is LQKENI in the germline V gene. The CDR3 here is CASSPTRDSTEAFF. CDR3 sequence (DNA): TGTGCCAGCTCACCCACCCGGGACAGCACTGAAGCTTTCTTT.